This TCR beta chain was sequenced in a study of blood T cells in healthy people across ages. Study results and caveats: While age rose, TCR beta diversity per million T cells dropped in a roughly linear way. The unsorted PBMCs prevented any conclusive comparison of naive versus antigen-experienced cells.

This clonotype was seen a handful of times. Its antigen remains unknown. A second roughly 6 to 11 cycle PCR used barcoded and J-beta primers. Each CDR3 protein is one row after TCRdb ran MiXCR on the 5' RACE reads. The data contain about a million distinct CDR3 sequences, 35% to 40% of them singletons. V was trimmed by 2 bases and J by 8 bases, leaving 15 bases between them. Germline V gene sequence: CDR1 ENHRY, CDR2 SYGVKD. This CDR3 has 14 amino acids. The authors drew ten milliliters of peripheral blood from each donor. The authors isolated at least 6.5 million PBMCs per sample. The chain uses TRBV10-3 and TRBJ1-2, with TRBD1 as a possible D gene (5 bases). This TCR was sampled from a man between 18 and 29 years old in good health. The sample comprised blood. The CDR3, as DNA: TGTGCCATCAGTGAGGAACAGGTGGGGGACGGCTACACCTTC. Protein product: CAISEEQVGDGYTF.